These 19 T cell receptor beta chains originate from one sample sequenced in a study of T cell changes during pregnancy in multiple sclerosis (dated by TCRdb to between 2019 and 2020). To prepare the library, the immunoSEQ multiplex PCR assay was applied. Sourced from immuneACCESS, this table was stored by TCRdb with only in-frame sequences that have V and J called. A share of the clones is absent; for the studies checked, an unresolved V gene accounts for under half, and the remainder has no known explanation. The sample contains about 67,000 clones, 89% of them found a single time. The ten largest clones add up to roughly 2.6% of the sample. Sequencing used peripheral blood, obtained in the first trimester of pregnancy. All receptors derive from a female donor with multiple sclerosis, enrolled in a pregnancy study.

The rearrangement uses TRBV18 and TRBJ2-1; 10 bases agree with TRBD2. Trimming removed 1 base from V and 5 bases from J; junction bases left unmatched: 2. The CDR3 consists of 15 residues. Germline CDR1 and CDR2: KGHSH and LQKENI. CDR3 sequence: CASSPQSGRDNEQFF. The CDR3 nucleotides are TGTGCCAGCTCACCACAGAGCGGGAGGGACAATGAGCAGTTCTTC.

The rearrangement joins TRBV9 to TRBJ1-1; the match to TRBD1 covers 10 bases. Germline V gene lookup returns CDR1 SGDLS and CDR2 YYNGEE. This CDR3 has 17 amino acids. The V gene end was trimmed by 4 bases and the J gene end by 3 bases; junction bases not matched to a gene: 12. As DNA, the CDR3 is TGTGCCAGCAGCTCCGGCGGGACAGGGGTTTATCACACTGAAGCTTTCTTT. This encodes CASSSGGTGVYHTEAFF.

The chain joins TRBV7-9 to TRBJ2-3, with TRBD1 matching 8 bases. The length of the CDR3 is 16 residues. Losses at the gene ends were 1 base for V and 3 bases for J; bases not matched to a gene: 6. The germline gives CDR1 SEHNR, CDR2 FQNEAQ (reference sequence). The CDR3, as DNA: TGTGCCAGCAGCTTAGGAGTCACAGGGGGGACAGATACGCAGTATTTT. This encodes CASSLGVTGGTDTQYF.

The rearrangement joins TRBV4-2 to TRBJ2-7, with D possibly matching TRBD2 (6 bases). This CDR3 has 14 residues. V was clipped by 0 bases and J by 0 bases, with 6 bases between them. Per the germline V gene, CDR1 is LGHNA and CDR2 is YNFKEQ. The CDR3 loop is CASSQEEGSYEQYF. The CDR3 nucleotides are TGTGCCAGCAGCCAAGAGGAGGGCTCCTACGAGCAGTACTTC.

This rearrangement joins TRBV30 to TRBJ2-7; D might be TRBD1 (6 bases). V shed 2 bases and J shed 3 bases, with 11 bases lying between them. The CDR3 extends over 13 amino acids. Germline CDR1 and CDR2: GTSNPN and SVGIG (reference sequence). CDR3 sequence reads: CAWSWDTNYEQYF. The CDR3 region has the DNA TGTGCCTGGAGTTGGGACACCAACTACGAGCAGTACTTC. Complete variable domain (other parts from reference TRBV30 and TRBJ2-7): SQTIHQWPATLVQPVGSPLSLECTVEGTSNPNLYWYRQAAGRGLQLLFYSVGIGQISSEVPQNLSASRPQDRQFILSSKKLLLSDSGFYLCAWSWDTNYEQYFGPGTRLTVT.

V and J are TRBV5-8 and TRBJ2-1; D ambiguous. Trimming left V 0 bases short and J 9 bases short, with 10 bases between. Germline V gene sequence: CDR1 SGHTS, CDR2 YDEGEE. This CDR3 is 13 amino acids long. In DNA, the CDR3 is TGTGCCAGCAGCTTGGCCTGGAGTGGTGAGCAGTTCTTC. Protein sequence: CASSLAWSGEQFF.

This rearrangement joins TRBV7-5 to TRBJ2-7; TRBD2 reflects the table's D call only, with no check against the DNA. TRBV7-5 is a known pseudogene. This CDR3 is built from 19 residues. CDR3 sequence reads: CVRSCPGTEAPGTTYEQYF. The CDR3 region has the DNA TGTGTCAGAAGCTGCCCCGGGACTGAGGCCCCGGGAACAACATACGAGCAGTACTTC.

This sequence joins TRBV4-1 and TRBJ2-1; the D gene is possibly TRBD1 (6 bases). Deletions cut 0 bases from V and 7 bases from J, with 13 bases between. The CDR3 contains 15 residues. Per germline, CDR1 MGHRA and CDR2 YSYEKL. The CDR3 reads CASSQDGDRGNEQFF. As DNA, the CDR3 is TGCGCCAGCAGCCAAGATGGGGATAGGGGGAATGAGCAGTTCTTC.

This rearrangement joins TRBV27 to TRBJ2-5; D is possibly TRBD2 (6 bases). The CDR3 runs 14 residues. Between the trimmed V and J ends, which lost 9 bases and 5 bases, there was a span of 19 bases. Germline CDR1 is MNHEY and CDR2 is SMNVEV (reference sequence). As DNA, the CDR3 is TGTGCCAGTGGTCGACAGCAAGGAGGGGAGACCCAGTACTTC. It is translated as CASGRQQGGETQYF.

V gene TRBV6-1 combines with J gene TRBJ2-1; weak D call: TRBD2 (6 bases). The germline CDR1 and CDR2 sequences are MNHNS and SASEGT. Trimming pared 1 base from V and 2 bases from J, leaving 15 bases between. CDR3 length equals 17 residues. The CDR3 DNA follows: TGTGCCAGCAGTGAAGATTTCCTCGGGAGTGCCTACAATGAGCAGTTCTTC. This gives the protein CASSEDFLGSAYNEQFF.

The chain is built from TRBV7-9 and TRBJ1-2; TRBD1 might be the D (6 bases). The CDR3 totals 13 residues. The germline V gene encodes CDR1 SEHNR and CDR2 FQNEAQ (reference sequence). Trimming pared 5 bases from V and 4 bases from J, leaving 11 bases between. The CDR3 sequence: CASSPGAGYGYTF. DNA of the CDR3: TGTGCCAGCAGCCCAGGGGCGGGCTATGGCTACACCTTC.

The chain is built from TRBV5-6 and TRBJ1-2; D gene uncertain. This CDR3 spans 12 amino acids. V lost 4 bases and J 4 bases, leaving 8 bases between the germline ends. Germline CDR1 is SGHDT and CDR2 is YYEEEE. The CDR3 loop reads CASSPTGYGYTF. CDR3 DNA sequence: TGTGCCAGCAGCCCGACGGGCTATGGCTACACCTTC.

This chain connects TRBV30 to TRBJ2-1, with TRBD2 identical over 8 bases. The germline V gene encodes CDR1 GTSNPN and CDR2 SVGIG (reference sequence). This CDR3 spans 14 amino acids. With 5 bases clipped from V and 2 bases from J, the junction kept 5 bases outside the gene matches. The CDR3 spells CAWGSGGAYNEQFF. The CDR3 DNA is TGTGCCTGGGGTTCGGGGGGGGCCTACAATGAGCAGTTCTTC.

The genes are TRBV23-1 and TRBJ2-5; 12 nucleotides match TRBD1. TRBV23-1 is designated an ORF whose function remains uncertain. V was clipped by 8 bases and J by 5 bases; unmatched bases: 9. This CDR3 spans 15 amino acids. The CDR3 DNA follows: TGCGCCAGCCGAACGGGACAGGGGGCCGGTGAGACCCAGTACTTC. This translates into CASRTGQGAGETQYF.

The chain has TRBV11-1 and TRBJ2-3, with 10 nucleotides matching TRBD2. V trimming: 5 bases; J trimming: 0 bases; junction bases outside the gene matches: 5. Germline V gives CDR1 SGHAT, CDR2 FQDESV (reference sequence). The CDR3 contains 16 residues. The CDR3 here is CASSHELAGSTDTQYF. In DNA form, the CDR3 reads TGTGCCAGCAGCCACGAACTAGCGGGGAGCACAGATACGCAGTATTTT.

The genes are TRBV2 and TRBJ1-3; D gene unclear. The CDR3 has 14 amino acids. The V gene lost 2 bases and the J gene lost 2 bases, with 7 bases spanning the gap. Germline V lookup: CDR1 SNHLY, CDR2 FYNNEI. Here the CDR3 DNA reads TGTGCCAGCAGTGAATACGGTCCTGGAAACACCATATATTTT. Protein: CASSEYGPGNTIYF.

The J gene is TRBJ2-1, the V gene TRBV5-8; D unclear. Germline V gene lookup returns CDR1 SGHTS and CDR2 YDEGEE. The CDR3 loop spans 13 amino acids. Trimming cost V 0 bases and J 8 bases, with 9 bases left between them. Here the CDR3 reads CASSLAGKHEQFF. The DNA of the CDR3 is TGTGCCAGCAGCTTGGCTGGTAAGCATGAGCAGTTCTTC.

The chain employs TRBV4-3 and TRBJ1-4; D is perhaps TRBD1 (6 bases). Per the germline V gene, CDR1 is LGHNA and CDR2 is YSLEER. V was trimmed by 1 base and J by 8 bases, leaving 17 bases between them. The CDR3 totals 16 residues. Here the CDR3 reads CASSQVGNRAREKLFF. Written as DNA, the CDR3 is TGCGCCAGCAGCCAAGTGGGGAACAGGGCTAGGGAAAAACTGTTTTTT.

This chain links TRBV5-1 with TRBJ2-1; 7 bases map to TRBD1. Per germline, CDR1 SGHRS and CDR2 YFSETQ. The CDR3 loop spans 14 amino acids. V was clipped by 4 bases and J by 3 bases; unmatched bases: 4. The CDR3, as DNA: TGCGCCAGCAGCCCCCAGGGGGTCTACAATGAGCAGTTCTTC. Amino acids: CASSPQGVYNEQFF.